These 24 T cell receptor beta chains originate from one sample sequenced in a study of immune heterogeneity within non-small cell lung tumors. For the TCR beta CDR3, multiplex PCR with 32 V and 13 J primers performed the amplification. One entry per CDR3 protein, called by TCRdb with MiXCR from the multiplex PCR reads. Of approximately 4,600 distinct CDR3 sequences listed, more than 30% are singletons. Bulk tumor genomic DNA served as template, at approximately 580 ng per sample. Several biopsies per primary tumor, spaced far apart, were taken during surgery. Surgery that was curative in intent was performed on patients with untreated, newly diagnosed non-small cell lung cancer. The sequenced sample was lung tumor tissue. The source is a woman aged 45-65 years with non-small cell lung cancer.

This clonotype is labeled medium-sized. The rearrangement uses TRBV7-3 and TRBJ1-6, with D hard to call. The ends were cut back, 0 bases at V and 5 bases at J, with 5 bases in the middle. Germline-derived CDR1 and CDR2 are SGHTA and FQGTGA. The length of the CDR3 is 14 residues. For the CDR3, the DNA is TGTGCCAGCAGCTTAACAGGGAATAATTCACCCCTCCACTTT. It is translated as CASSLTGNNSPLHF. The whole variable domain, remainder taken from reference TRBV7-3 and TRBJ1-6, is GAGVSQTPSNKVTEKGKYVELRCDPISGHTALYWYRQSLGQGPEFLIYFQGTGAADDSGLPNDRFFAVRPEGSVSTLKIQRTERGDSAVYLCASSLTGNNSPLHFGNGTRLTVT.

The chain couples TRBV30 to TRBJ2-7, with 8 positions matching TRBD2. The CDR3 contains 16 residues. V was pared by 2 bases and J by 1 base, with 10 bases of the junction left unmatched. Germline V lookup: CDR1 GTSNPN, CDR2 SVGIG (reference sequence). DNA for the CDR3: TGTGCCTGGAGTTTGGCTAGCGGGTTTTCATCCTACGAGCAGTACTTC. Translation gives CAWSLASGFSSYEQYF.

This clonotype was observed many times. The chain has TRBV7-6 and TRBJ2-6; 7 bases align to TRBD1. Germline V lookup: CDR1 SGHVS, CDR2 FNYEAQ. There are 15 residues in the CDR3. With V trimmed by 5 bases and J by 4 bases, 5 bases remained unmatched. The CDR3 coding sequence is TGTGCCAGCAGCCCCAGGGGGACCGGGGCCAACGTCCTGACTTTC. Its translation: CASSPRGTGANVLTF.

This clonotype was seen repeatedly, ten times or more. The chain carries TRBV15 and TRBJ2-5; D is perhaps TRBD1 or TRBD2 (5 bases each). CDR1 LNHNV and CDR2 YYDKDF come from the germline V gene (reference sequence). This CDR3 contains 17 residues. V lost 2 bases and J lost 1, with 17 bases in between. The CDR3 region has the DNA TGTGCCACCAGCAGACTCCGACCGGGACGGAGCCAAGAGACCCAGTACTTC. Translating gives CATSRLRPGRSQETQYF.

This clonotype was seen a handful of times. Given a much more abundant clone one base away, this may be a read error. This chain connects TRBV6-2 or TRBV6-3 to TRBJ1-3, with D tentatively TRBD1 (6 bases). The CDR3 sequence is 13 residues long. Germline loops: CDR1 MNHEY, CDR2 SVGEGT. The CDR3 coding sequence is TGTGTCAGCAGTAGGCAGGGGACGAACACCATATATTTT. Its protein is CVSSRQGTNTIYF.

This clonotype was counted between two and nine times. This sequence joins TRBV7-6 and TRBJ1-4, with 9 bases fitting TRBD1. CDR3 length: 14 residues. Germline values: CDR1 SGHVS, CDR2 FNYEAQ. V shed 5 bases and J 10 bases; nucleotides not matched to a gene: 8. CDR3 amino acids: CASSLGTGIGKLFF. The CDR3 nucleotides read TGTGCCAGCAGCCTGGGGACAGGGATCGGAAAACTGTTTTTT. Combining the CDR3 with reference TRBV7-6 and TRBJ1-4 gives the whole variable domain GAGVSQSPRYKVTKRGQDVALRCDPISGHVSLYWYRQALGQGPEFLTYFNYEAQQDKSGLPNDRFSAERPEGSISTLTIQRTEQRDSAMYRCASSLGTGIGKLFFGSGTQLSVL.

This clonotype is medium-sized within its sample. This chain connects TRBV3-1 to TRBJ2-7; D could derive from TRBD1 or TRBD2 (5 bases each). CDR3 length equals 12 residues. V was cut by 6 bases and J by 10 bases, with 16 bases left in between. Germline CDR1 is LGHDT and CDR2 is YNNKEL (reference sequence). CDR3 nucleotide sequence: TGTGCCAGCAGTTTTGGGCCGGGACCTCAGTACTTC. Its translation: CASSFGPGPQYF.

This rearrangement joins TRBV5-1 to TRBJ2-7; 13 bases align to TRBD2. Germline CDR1 reads SGHRS; CDR2 reads YFSETQ. This CDR3 has 18 amino acids. The ends lost 3 bases at V and 0 bases at J; junction bases unmatched: 9. The chain's CDR3 is CASSSTSGGPQSSYEQYF. In DNA form, the CDR3 reads TGCGCCAGCAGCTCGACTAGCGGGGGGCCCCAGAGCTCCTACGAGCAGTACTTC.

Only a few counts were recorded for this clonotype. This chain uses TRBV5-4 with TRBJ2-7, with D hard to call. The CDR3 spans 13 residues. V shed 0 bases and J shed 6 bases, with 10 bases lying between them. Germline V gene data show CDR1 as SGHNT and CDR2 as YYREEE (reference sequence). The CDR3 is CASSLERQSEQYF. In DNA form, the CDR3 reads TGTGCCAGCAGCTTGGAGCGTCAGAGCGAGCAGTACTTC.

This clonotype is labeled large. The CDR3 DNA reads TGTGCCTGGAGTCCAGGCAGTGGACCCCTCCACTTT. Amino acid sequence: CAWSPGSGPLHF. The chain joins TRBV30 to TRBJ1-6; D uncertain. The CDR3 sequence is 12 residues long. Germline V gene sequence: CDR1 GTSNPN, CDR2 SVGIG (reference sequence). V lost 2 bases to trimming and J lost 12 bases, with 11 bases between them.

V gene TRBV5-1 combines with J gene TRBJ2-3; 9 positions agree with TRBD2. This CDR3 is built from 15 residues. Germline V gene lookup returns CDR1 SGHRS and CDR2 YFSETQ. The trim removed 2 bases at V and 3 bases at J, leaving 4 bases unmatched. Written as DNA, the CDR3 is TGCGCCAGCAGCTTTGGGGCGGGAGGGACAGATACGCAGTATTTT. Protein product: CASSFGAGGTDTQYF.

This clonotype ranks as medium-sized. Here the CDR3 reads CASSLGYRGYEQYF. CDR3 DNA sequence: TGTGCCAGCAGCTTAGGGTACAGGGGTTACGAGCAGTACTTC. The chain employs TRBV11-2 and TRBJ2-7, with 7 positions matching TRBD1. Per germline, CDR1 SGHAT and CDR2 FQNNGV. V shed 1 base, J shed 4 bases, and the junction held 4 bases outside the gene matches. The CDR3 is 14 residues long.

This clonotype occurred once. The chain employs TRBV20-1 and TRBJ2-2; 8 nucleotides align to TRBD2. Germline V CDR1 and CDR2: DFQATT, SNEGSKA (reference sequence). The CDR3 loop spans 14 amino acids. Trimming at V came to 3 bases and at J to 4 bases, leaving 4 bases not matched to a gene. The DNA for the CDR3 is TGCAGTGCTAGGGGGACTAGTGGCACCGGGGAGCTGTTTTTT. The encoded protein is CSARGTSGTGELFF.

J is TRBJ1-2 and V is TRBV6-2 or TRBV6-3, with D maybe TRBD1 (5 bases). The germline gives CDR1 MNHEY, CDR2 SVGEGT. This CDR3 has 15 residues. Deletions cut 4 bases from V and 6 bases from J, with 18 bases between. The CDR3 loop reads CASSSYLPDINGYTF. Here the CDR3 DNA reads TGTGCCAGCAGTTCCTATCTACCGGACATTAATGGCTACACCTTC.

This clonotype rates as medium-sized. The chain has TRBV7-2 and TRBJ2-7; 7 nucleotides agree with TRBD2. Trimming at V came to 6 bases and at J to 1 base, leaving 9 bases not matched to a gene. Per the germline V gene, CDR1 is SGHTA and CDR2 is FQGNSA. The CDR3 sequence is 15 residues long. The CDR3 nucleotides read TGTGCCAGCAGAGAGACGGGGGGATCTTCCTACGAGCAGTACTTC. Its protein is CASRETGGSSYEQYF.

Relative to its sample, this clonotype is medium-sized (0.01 to 0.1%). The rearrangement joins TRBV18 to TRBJ1-2; a possible D gene is TRBD1 (5 bases). This CDR3 contains 15 residues. Between the trimmed V and J ends, which lost 2 bases and 3 bases, there was a span of 13 bases. Germline-derived CDR1 and CDR2 are KGHSH and LQKENI. CDR3 in DNA: TGTGCCAGCTCACCAAGGGGACGGCTTTACTATGGCTACACCTTC. This codes for CASSPRGRLYYGYTF.

This clonotype appeared a few times. A read error is possible here, since a much larger clone lies one base away. This chain links TRBV20-1 with TRBJ2-7; D not certain. This CDR3 spans 12 amino acids. Germline V gene lookup returns CDR1 DFQATT and CDR2 SNEGSKA (reference sequence). V gave up 7 bases and J gave up 5 bases, with 15 bases separating them. The CDR3 DNA reads TGCAGTGTCCCAGGAAGGCTGCACGAGCAGTACTTC. Amino acid sequence: CSVPGRLHEQYF.

In this sample, this clonotype turned up once. J is TRBJ1-2 and V is TRBV2; D ambiguous. Looked up from germline, CDR1 is SNHLY and CDR2 is FYNNEI. CDR3 length: 10 amino acids. The chain's CDR3 is CVRRQIGYTF. The CDR3 nucleotides are TGTGTCAGACGACAAATAGGCTACACCTTC.

This clonotype is deemed medium-sized. CDR3 in amino acids: CASHPGPLYSNQPQHF. Here the CDR3 DNA reads TGTGCCAGCCATCCCGGCCCTCTCTATAGCAATCAGCCCCAGCATTTT. This chain joins TRBV6-2 or TRBV6-3 and TRBJ1-5; D is unresolved. V lost 8 bases and J lost 0, with 17 bases in between. Germline loops: CDR1 MNHEY, CDR2 SVGEGT. The CDR3 loop spans 16 amino acids.

Of note for this clonotype: This may stem from a read error, because a much larger clone lies one nucleotide away. This rearrangement joins TRBV6-1 to TRBJ1-1; 8 nucleotides line up with TRBD1. Germline lookup yields CDR1 MNHNS and CDR2 SASEGT. The CDR3 is 15 amino acids. The ends lost 6 bases at V and 4 bases at J; junction bases unmatched: 10. CDR3 DNA: TGTGCCAGCAGGCGCAACAGGGGGGGGGGCACTGAAGCTTTCTTT. Encoded protein: CASRRNRGGGTEAFF.

This clonotype came up many times. The rearrangement links TRBV29-1 to TRBJ1-2, with D unclear. Germline loops: CDR1 SQVTM, CDR2 ANQGSEA. This CDR3 is 12 amino acids long. Trimming took off 3 bases at V and 4 bases at J, with 9 bases between the two ends. The CDR3 DNA sequence: TGCAGCGTTGATACGATAGGCTATGGCTACACCTTC. As protein: CSVDTIGYGYTF.

In regard to this clonotype: This sequence may be a read error, since a much larger clone differs from it by one base. The V and J genes are TRBV28 and TRBJ2-2; 7 nucleotides line up with TRBD2. Per germline, CDR1 MDHEN and CDR2 SYDVKM. The junction had 3 bases not matched to a gene; V was cut back by 3 bases and J by 5 bases. CDR3 length equals 14 residues. The CDR3 spells CASSLGGVTGELFF. The CDR3 DNA is TGTGCCAGCAGTTTGGGGGGGGTGACCGGGGAGCTGTTTTTT.

As to this clonotype: No conserved phenylalanine or tryptophan ends this CDR3, so it is likely a read error. This chain uses TRBV7-2 with TRBJ2-7; no definite D call. Between the trimmed V and J ends, which lost 5 bases and 0 bases, there was a span of 11 bases. The CDR3 is made up of 14 amino acids. Germline V gives CDR1 SGHTA, CDR2 FQGNSA. The CDR3 is CASSMLYNSYEQYL. The DNA of the CDR3 is TGTGCCAGCAGCATGCTTTATAACTCCTACGAGCAGTACCTC.

The chain is built from TRBV6-1 and TRBJ1-4, with D maybe TRBD1 (5 bases). CDR1 is MNHNS and CDR2 is SASEGT in the germline V gene. This CDR3 region has 13 residues. Trimming removed 2 bases at V and 8 bases at J, with 9 bases between. CDR3 protein: CASSEQGGEKLFF. The CDR3, as DNA: TGTGCCAGCAGTGAACAGGGCGGGGAAAAACTGTTTTTT.